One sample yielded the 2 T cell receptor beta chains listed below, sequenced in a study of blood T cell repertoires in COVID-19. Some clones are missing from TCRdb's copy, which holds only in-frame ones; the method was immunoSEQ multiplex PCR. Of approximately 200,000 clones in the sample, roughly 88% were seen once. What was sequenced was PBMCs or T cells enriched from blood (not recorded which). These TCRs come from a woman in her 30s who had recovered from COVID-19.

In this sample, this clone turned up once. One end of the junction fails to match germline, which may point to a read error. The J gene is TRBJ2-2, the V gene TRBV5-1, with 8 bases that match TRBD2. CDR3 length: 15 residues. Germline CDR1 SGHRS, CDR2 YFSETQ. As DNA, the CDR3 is TGCGCCAGCAGATTGGAGGGGACTAGTGACGGGGAGCTGTTTTTT. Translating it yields CASRLEGTSDGELFF.

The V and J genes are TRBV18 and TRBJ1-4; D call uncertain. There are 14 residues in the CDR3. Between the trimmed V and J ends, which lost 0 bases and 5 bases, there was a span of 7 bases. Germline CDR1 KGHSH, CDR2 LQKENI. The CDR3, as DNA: TGTGCCAGCTCACCACCCGTTCAGAATGAAAAACTGTTTTTT. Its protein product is CASSPPVQNEKLFF.